These 25 T cell receptor beta chains came from one sample sequenced in a study of blood T cells in healthy people across ages. A second PCR of 7 to 11 cycles used a sample-barcoded 5' primer and a J-beta primer mix. Each CDR3 protein is one row after TCRdb ran MiXCR on the 5' RACE reads. The sample has approximately 1,000,000 distinct CDR3 sequences, over 35% seen once. Material: blood. The receptors derive from an older woman in good health.

This clonotype was detected ten times or more. The chain employs TRBV27 and TRBJ1-2; D is undetermined. CDR3 length: 13 residues. V gave up 4 bases and J gave up 5 bases, with 11 bases separating them. Germline CDR1 and CDR2: MNHEY and SMNVEV (reference sequence). In DNA, the CDR3 is TGTGCCAGCAGTTCAGATTCGTCTTATGGCTACACCTTC. This encodes CASSSDSSYGYTF.

This clonotype was counted between two and nine times. Mismatch with germline at one junction end may stem from a read error. The chain links TRBV11-2 to TRBJ1-4, with D perhaps TRBD1 (5 bases). The CDR3 is 13 residues long. Germline loops: CDR1 SGHAT, CDR2 FQNNGV. The CDR3 loop is CASQREGLEILFF. CDR3 nucleotides: TGTGCCAGCCAGAGAGAGGGGCTGGAAATACTGTTTTTT. The variable domain in full, completed from reference TRBV11-2 and TRBJ1-4, reads EAGVAQSPRYKIIEKRQSVAFWCNPISGHATLYWYQQILGQGPKLLIQFQNNGVVDDSQLPKDRFSAERLKGVDSTLKIQPAKLEDSAVYLCASQREGLEILFFGSGTQLSVL.

This clonotype has a count of ten or more. The chain combines TRBV7-2 with TRBJ2-5, with D unclear. V shed 2 bases and J shed 4 bases, with 5 bases lying between them. The germline CDR1 and CDR2 sequences are SGHTA and FQGNSA. The CDR3 is 12 amino acids. The CDR3 DNA follows: TGTGCCAGCAGCTTACTAACAGAGACCCAGTACTTC. It specifies CASSLLTETQYF.

The chain uses TRBV18 and TRBJ2-1; D not resolved. Trimming cost V 2 bases and J 8 bases, with 10 bases left between them. This CDR3 is built from 13 residues. The germline V gene has CDR1 KGHSH and CDR2 LQKENI. The CDR3 DNA reads as TGTGCCAGCTCACCAATCCGGGCCGATGAGCAGTTCTTC. Its protein product is CASSPIRADEQFF. Supplemented by reference TRBV18 and TRBJ2-1, the full variable domain reads NAGVMQNPRHLVRRRGQEARLRCSPMKGHSHVYWYRQLPEEGLKFMVYLQKENIIDESGMPKERFSAEFPKEGPSILRIQQVVRGDSAAYFCASSPIRADEQFFGPGTRLTVL.

This rearrangement joins TRBV20-1 to TRBJ2-3, with D possibly being TRBD2 (5 bases). Per germline, CDR1 DFQATT and CDR2 SNEGSKA (reference sequence). The CDR3 loop spans 11 amino acids. The V end was cut by 6 bases, the J end by 5 bases, with 9 bases between. CDR3 nucleotide sequence: TGCAGTGCGAAGAGGGTAGATACGCAGTATTTT. As protein: CSAKRVDTQYF.

There are a few counts of this clonotype. The chain uses TRBV3-1 and TRBJ2-2; 9 bases are a match to TRBD1. This CDR3 is 15 amino acids long. The germline gives CDR1 LGHDT, CDR2 YNNKEL (reference sequence). Trimming took 6 bases from V and 5 from J; bases not matched to a gene: 7. CDR3 residues: CASSRTGGGTGELFF. The CDR3 DNA reads TGTGCCAGCAGTCGTACAGGGGGCGGGACCGGGGAGCTGTTTTTT.

This clonotype has only a few counts. This chain links TRBV29-1 with TRBJ2-1; 9 positions match TRBD1. The germline V gene has CDR1 SQVTM and CDR2 ANQGSEA. The CDR3 contains 14 residues. The V segment lost 7 bases and the J segment 4 bases; nucleotides outside the gene matches: 8. CDR3 region: CSATAGTGYNEQFF. The CDR3 nucleotides are TGCAGCGCCACTGCCGGGACAGGGTACAATGAGCAGTTCTTC.

There are many counts of this clonotype. The V gene is TRBV10-3, the J gene TRBJ2-1; D assignment may be TRBD1 or TRBD2 (5 bases each). Germline V lookup: CDR1 ENHRY, CDR2 SYGVKD. Trimming left V 2 bases short and J 8 bases short, with 16 bases between. The CDR3 contains 15 residues. DNA for the CDR3: TGTGCCATCAGTGAGGGGGGAGACTTATTCGATGAGCAGTTCTTC. Encoded protein: CAISEGGDLFDEQFF.

The V call is TRBV5-5, the J call TRBJ1-5; unclear D gene. Germline loops: CDR1 SGHKS, CDR2 YYEKEE (reference sequence). Trimming took off 4 bases at V and 4 bases at J, with 9 bases between the two ends. The CDR3 is 13 residues long. The CDR3 region has the DNA TGTGCCAGCAGCGGCGGACTTAATCAGCCCCAGCATTTT. This translates into CASSGGLNQPQHF.

This rearrangement joins TRBV20-1 to TRBJ2-1; tentative D call: TRBD2 (5 bases). Per the germline V gene, CDR1 is DFQATT and CDR2 is SNEGSKA (reference sequence). Trimming took off 1 base at V and 0 bases at J, with 10 bases between the two ends. The CDR3 totals 15 residues. DNA of the CDR3: TGCAGTGCTAGAGCTGAGGGAAGCTCCTACAATGAGCAGTTCTTC. As protein: CSARAEGSSYNEQFF.

The chain couples TRBV20-1 to TRBJ2-7; tentative D call: TRBD2 (7 bases). There are 14 residues in the CDR3. Germline-derived CDR1 and CDR2 are DFQATT and SNEGSKA (reference sequence). Trimming shortened V by 5 bases and J by 2 bases, and 16 bases separated the two germline ends. The CDR3: CSAGGDTGPYEQYF. DNA for the CDR3: TGCAGTGCTGGGGGGGACACGGGACCCTACGAGCAGTACTTC.

This clonotype was observed a handful of times. The chain combines TRBV9 with TRBJ2-5; 7 nucleotides line up with TRBD1. Per the germline V gene, CDR1 is SGDLS and CDR2 is YYNGEE. The CDR3 is 14 residues long. V gave up 3 bases and J gave up 1 base; unmatched junction bases: 3. The CDR3 protein is CASSAGTAQETQYF. Written as DNA, the CDR3 is TGTGCCAGCAGCGCCGGGACAGCCCAAGAGACCCAGTACTTC.

The chain links TRBV12-3 or TRBV12-4 to TRBJ2-1; no definite D call. The V and J ends lost 3 bases and 6 bases respectively, with 6 bases between them. The length of the CDR3 is 12 residues. The CDR3 region is CASSLWVNEQFF. CDR3 bases: TGTGCCAGCAGTTTGTGGGTCAATGAGCAGTTCTTC.

The chain employs TRBV29-1 and TRBJ2-3, with D perhaps matching TRBD1 (6 bases). Germline V gene lookup returns CDR1 SQVTM and CDR2 ANQGSEA. The CDR3 sequence is 14 residues long. The V gene lost 5 bases and the J gene lost 2 bases, with 14 bases spanning the gap. The CDR3, as DNA: TGCAGCGTTTACCAGGGGCCGGCCACAGATACGCAGTATTTT. It yields the protein CSVYQGPATDTQYF.

This clonotype was observed a few times. The rearrangement links TRBV29-1 to TRBJ1-6, with D perhaps TRBD1 (6 bases). The V gene's germline CDR1 is SQVTM and CDR2 ANQGSEA. This CDR3 region has 13 residues. The ends were cut back, 4 bases at V and 7 bases at J, with 11 bases in the middle. CDR3 nucleotides: TGCAGCGTTGCCGGGACACCGAATTCACCCCTCCACTTT. Residues: CSVAGTPNSPLHF.

To note about this clonotype: Germline and junction disagree at one end, which may indicate a read error. The chain joins TRBV11-2 to TRBJ2-3; no reliable D call. Germline-derived CDR1 and CDR2 are SGHAT and FQNNGV. The CDR3 consists of 16 residues. CDR3: CAGSFGLHDSADTQYF. CDR3 DNA sequence: TGTGCCGGCAGCTTCGGTCTTCATGATTCGGCAGATACGCAGTATTTT.

The gene calls are TRBV2 and TRBJ2-7; D may be TRBD2 (6 bases). Germline V gene data show CDR1 as SNHLY and CDR2 as FYNNEI. V was pared by 8 bases and J by 2 bases, with 16 bases between. The CDR3 runs to 14 residues. In DNA form, the CDR3 reads TGTGCCAGCCGTAGGGACTTGGCAACCTACGAGCAGTACTTC. Protein product: CASRRDLATYEQYF.

This sequence joins TRBV10-1 and TRBJ2-5; 8 bases are shared with TRBD2. Germline values: CDR1 WNHNN, CDR2 SYGVQD (reference sequence). V was clipped by 8 bases and J by 11 bases; unmatched bases: 10. The CDR3 length is 12 residues. Written as DNA, the CDR3 is TGCGCCAGCGCCGGGACTAGTGATGAGCAGTACTTC. Its translation is CASAGTSDEQYF.

This clonotype was seen a handful of times. The CDR3 bases are TGTGCCAGCAGTTTATCAAGACAGGGGGGCACAGATACGCAGTATTTT. It encodes CASSLSRQGGTDTQYF. V is TRBV28 and J is TRBJ2-3, with 9 bases fitting TRBD1. The CDR3 extends over 16 amino acids. The germline gives CDR1 MDHEN, CDR2 SYDVKM. The junction had 3 bases not matched to a gene; V was cut back by 1 base and J by 1 base. The full variable domain, rest sourced from reference TRBV28 and TRBJ2-3, is DVKVTQSSRYLVKRTGEKVFLECVQDMDHENMFWYRQDPGLGLRLIYFSYDVKMKEKGDIPEGYSVSREKKERFSLILESASTNQTSMYLCASSLSRQGGTDTQYFGPGTRLTVL.

The rearrangement uses TRBV20-1 and TRBJ2-7, with D perhaps given as TRBD1 or TRBD2 (5 bases each). The CDR3 runs 14 residues. CDR1 and CDR2 (germline): DFQATT, SNEGSKA (reference sequence). The V end was cut by 3 bases, the J end by 3 bases, with 15 bases between. The CDR3 nucleotides read TGCAGTGCTAGGCTTATGGGACGGGGCTACGAGCAGTACTTC. Residues: CSARLMGRGYEQYF.

Only a few counts were recorded for this clonotype. The CDR3 sequence: CASSYGMGVYEQYF. The CDR3 DNA sequence: TGTGCCAGCAGTTACGGCATGGGGGTCTACGAGCAGTACTTC. The rearrangement uses TRBV6-5 and TRBJ2-7; the D call may be TRBD1 or TRBD2 (5 bases each). The CDR3 is made up of 14 amino acids. Germline CDR1 and CDR2: MNHEY and SVGAGI. Trimming removed 2 bases at V and 3 bases at J, with 11 bases between.

This clonotype occurred many times. The chain combines TRBV7-9 with TRBJ2-3, with 10 bases identical to TRBD2. CDR1 SEHNR and CDR2 FQNEAQ come from the germline V gene (reference sequence). The CDR3 runs 19 residues. The V and J ends lost 5 bases and 3 bases, in that order; junction bases with no gene match: 17. The CDR3: CASSPSAWFASGRTDTQYF. CDR3 in DNA: TGTGCCAGCAGCCCGAGTGCGTGGTTCGCTAGCGGGAGAACAGATACGCAGTATTTT.

The CDR3: CASSPPRGEAKNIQYF. Written as DNA, the CDR3 is TGTGCCAGCTCACCGCCCCGAGGAGAAGCCAAAAACATTCAGTACTTC. V is TRBV18 and J is TRBJ2-4; no definite D call. The germline V gene encodes CDR1 KGHSH and CDR2 LQKENI. V shed 3 bases and J shed 0 bases, with 12 bases lying between them. This CDR3 is 16 amino acids long. The variable domain in full, with the rest retrieved from reference TRBV18 and TRBJ2-4, is NAGVMQNPRHLVRRRGQEARLRCSPMKGHSHVYWYRQLPEEGLKFMVYLQKENIIDESGMPKERFSAEFPKEGPSILRIQQVVRGDSAAYFCASSPPRGEAKNIQYFGAGTRLSVL.

The chain couples TRBV6-6 to TRBJ2-2; maybe TRBD1 (6 bases). The length of the CDR3 is 16 residues. Per germline, CDR1 MNHNY and CDR2 SVGAGI (reference sequence). Deletions cut 6 bases from V and 2 bases from J, with 16 bases between. CDR3 bases: TGTGCCAGCAGATCTCGGACGGGACAAAACACCGGGGAGCTGTTTTTT. Amino acid sequence: CASRSRTGQNTGELFF.

V gene TRBV25-1 combines with J gene TRBJ1-2, with 10 bases fitting TRBD1. Per germline, CDR1 MGHDK and CDR2 SYGVNS. This CDR3 spans 16 amino acids. The V gene end was trimmed by 1 base and the J gene end by 3 bases; junction bases not matched to a gene: 5. The CDR3 sequence is CASSEWGTGVDYGYTF. The CDR3 DNA is TGTGCCAGCAGTGAATGGGGGACAGGGGTTGACTATGGCTACACCTTC.